The sequence of this T cell receptor (beta chain) was determined in a study of identical twins. At least ten counts were recorded for this clonotype. The target antigen is unknown. The germline CDR1 and CDR2 sequences are DFQATT and SNEGSKA (reference sequence). This CDR3 comprises 11 residues. Trimming cost V 5 bases and J 6 bases, with 9 bases left between them. Whole-study results and caveats: With beta out-of-frame sequences, excess sharing by twins was weaker. Invariant MAIT and iNKT cells are populations that could partly confound zero-insertion analyses. Insertions were fewer in abundant cord blood beta clonotypes, whereas memory repertoires showed none of this pattern. Those out-of-frame alpha sequences shared by twins showed an excess of low generation probability.

TCRdb re-called the 5' RACE reads through MiXCR, storing one row per CDR3 protein. This sample carries hundreds of thousands of distinct CDR3 sequences, around 6% of them seen once, and the ten largest clones take roughly 1.6%. This rearrangement joins TRBV20-1 to TRBJ2-3; D uncertain. Sequenced input: naive T cells sorted from blood. This receptor was identified in a man between 18 and 29 years old in good health. The CDR3 region is CSAPRLDTQYF. CDR3 nucleotides: TGCAGTGCTCCTCGGTTGGATACGCAGTATTTT.